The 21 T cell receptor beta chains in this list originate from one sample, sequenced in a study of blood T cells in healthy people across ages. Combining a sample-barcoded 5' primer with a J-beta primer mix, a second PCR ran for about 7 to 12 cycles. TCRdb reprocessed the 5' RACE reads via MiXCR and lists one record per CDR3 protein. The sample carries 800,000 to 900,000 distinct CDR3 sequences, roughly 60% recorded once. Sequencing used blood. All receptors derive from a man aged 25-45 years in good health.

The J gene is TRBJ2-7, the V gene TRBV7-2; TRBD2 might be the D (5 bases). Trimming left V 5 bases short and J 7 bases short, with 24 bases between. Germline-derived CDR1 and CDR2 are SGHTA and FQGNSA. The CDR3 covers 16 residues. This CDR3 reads CASSITSSRVNNEQYF. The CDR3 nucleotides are TGTGCCAGCAGCATAACCTCGTCGAGGGTCAACAATGAGCAGTACTTC.

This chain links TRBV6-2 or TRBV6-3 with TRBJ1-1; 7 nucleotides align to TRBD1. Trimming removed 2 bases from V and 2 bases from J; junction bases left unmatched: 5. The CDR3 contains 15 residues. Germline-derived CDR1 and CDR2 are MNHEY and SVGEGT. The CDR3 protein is CASSYTQGSNTEAFF. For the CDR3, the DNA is TGTGCCAGCAGTTACACACAGGGGTCAAACACTGAAGCTTTCTTT.

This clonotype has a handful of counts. The CDR3 loop is CASSTPERGPYNEQFF. The DNA for the CDR3 is TGTGCCAGCAGTACCCCAGAGCGGGGACCCTACAATGAGCAGTTCTTC. V is TRBV6-6 and J is TRBJ2-1; TRBD2 aligns across 7 bases. Trimming at V came to 5 bases and at J to 2 bases, leaving 9 bases not matched to a gene. Germline loops: CDR1 MNHNY, CDR2 SVGAGI (reference sequence). The CDR3 is 16 amino acids.

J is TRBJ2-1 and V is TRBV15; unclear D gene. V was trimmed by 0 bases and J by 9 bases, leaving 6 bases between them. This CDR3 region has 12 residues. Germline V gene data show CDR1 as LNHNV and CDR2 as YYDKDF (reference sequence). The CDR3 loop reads CATSRDHGEQFF. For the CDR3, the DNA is TGTGCCACCAGCAGAGATCATGGTGAGCAGTTCTTC.

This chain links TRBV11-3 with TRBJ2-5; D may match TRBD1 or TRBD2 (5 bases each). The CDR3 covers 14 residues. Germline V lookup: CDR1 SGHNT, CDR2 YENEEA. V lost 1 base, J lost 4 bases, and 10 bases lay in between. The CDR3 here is CASSLGRDPETQYF. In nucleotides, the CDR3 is TGTGCCAGCAGCTTAGGCCGGGACCCAGAGACCCAGTACTTC.

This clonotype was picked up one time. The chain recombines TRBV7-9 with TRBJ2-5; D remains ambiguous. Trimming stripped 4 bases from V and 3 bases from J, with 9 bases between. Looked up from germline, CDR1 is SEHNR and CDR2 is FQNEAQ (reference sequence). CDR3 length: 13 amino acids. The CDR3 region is CASSSKNKETQYF. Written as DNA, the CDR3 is TGTGCCAGCAGCTCGAAAAACAAAGAGACCCAGTACTTC.

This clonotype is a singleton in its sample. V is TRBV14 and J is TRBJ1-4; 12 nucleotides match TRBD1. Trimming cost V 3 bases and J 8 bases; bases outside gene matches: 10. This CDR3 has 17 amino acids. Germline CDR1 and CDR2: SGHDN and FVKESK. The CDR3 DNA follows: TGTGCCAGCAGCCATCGGGACAGGGGGCCGTTGGTCGAAAAACTGTTTTTT. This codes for CASSHRDRGPLVEKLFF.

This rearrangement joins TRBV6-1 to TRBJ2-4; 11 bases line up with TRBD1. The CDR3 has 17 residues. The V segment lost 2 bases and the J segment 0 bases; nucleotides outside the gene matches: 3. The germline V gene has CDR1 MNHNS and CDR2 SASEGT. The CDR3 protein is CASSERDRGTAKNIQYF. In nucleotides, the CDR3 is TGTGCCAGCAGTGAACGGGACAGGGGGACAGCCAAAAACATTCAGTACTTC.

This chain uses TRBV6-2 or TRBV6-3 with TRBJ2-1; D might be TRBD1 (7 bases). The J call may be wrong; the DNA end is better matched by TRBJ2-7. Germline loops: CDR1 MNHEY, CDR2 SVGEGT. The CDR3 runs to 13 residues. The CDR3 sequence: CASSKQGRNEQYF. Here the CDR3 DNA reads TGTGCCAGCAGTAAACAGGGGAGGAATGAGCAGTACTTC.

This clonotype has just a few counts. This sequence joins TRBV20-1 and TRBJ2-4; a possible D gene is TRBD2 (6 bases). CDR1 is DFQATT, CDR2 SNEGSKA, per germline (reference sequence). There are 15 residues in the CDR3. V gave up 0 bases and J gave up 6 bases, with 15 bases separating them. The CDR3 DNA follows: TGCAGTGCTAGAGAAAATGGCCGGGGGTTAAACATTCAGTACTTC. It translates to CSARENGRGLNIQYF.

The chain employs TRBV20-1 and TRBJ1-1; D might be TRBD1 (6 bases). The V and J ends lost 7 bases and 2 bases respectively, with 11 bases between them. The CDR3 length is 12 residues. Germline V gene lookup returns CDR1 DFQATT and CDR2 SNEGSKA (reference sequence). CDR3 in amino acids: CSEGHFNTEAFF. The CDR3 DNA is TGCAGTGAGGGACACTTCAACACTGAAGCTTTCTTT.

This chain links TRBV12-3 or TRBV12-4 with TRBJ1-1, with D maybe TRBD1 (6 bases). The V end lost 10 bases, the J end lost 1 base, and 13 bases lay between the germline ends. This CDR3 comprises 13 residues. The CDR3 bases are TGTGCCAACAGGGAAAGGGGGAACACTGAAGCTTTCTTT. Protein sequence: CANRERGNTEAFF.

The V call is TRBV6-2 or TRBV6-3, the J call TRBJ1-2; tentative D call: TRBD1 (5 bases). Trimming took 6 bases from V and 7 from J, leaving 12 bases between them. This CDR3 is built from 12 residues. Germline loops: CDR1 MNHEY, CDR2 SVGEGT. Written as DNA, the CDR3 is TGTGCCAGCAGCGTTACAGGACGTGGCTACACCTTC. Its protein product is CASSVTGRGYTF.

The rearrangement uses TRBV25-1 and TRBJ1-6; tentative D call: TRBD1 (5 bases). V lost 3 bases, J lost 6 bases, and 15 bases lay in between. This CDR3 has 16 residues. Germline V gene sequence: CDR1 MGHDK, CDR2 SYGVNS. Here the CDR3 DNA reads TGTGCCAGCAGTGACTGGGGCCCCGGAGTTAATTCACCCCTCCACTTT. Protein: CASSDWGPGVNSPLHF.

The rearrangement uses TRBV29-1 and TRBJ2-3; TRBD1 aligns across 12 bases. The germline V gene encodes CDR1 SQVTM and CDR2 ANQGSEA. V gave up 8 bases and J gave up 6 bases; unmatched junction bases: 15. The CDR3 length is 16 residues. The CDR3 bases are TGCAGCCCCTCCAGGGACAGGGGGCATTTTTCGGATACGCAGTATTTT. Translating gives CSPSRDRGHFSDTQYF.

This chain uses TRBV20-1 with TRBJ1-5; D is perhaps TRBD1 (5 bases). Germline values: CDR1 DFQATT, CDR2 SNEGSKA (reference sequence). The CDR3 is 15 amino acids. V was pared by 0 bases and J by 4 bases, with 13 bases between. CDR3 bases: TGCAGTGCTAGAGATAAACCGGAGGGGAATCAGCCCCAGCATTTT. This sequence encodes CSARDKPEGNQPQHF.

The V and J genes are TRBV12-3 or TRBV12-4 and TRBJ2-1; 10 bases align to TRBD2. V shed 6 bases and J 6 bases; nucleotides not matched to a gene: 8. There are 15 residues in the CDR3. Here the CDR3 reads CASRQLAGWTNEQFF. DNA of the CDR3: TGTGCCAGCAGACAACTAGCGGGGTGGACCAATGAGCAGTTCTTC.

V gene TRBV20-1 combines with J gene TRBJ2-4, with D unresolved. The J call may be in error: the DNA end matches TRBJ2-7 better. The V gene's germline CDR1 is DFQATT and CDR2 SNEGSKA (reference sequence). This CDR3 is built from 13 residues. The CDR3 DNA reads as TGCAGTGCCCTAAACTCGGCTACCTACGAGCAGTACTTC. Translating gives CSALNSATYEQYF.

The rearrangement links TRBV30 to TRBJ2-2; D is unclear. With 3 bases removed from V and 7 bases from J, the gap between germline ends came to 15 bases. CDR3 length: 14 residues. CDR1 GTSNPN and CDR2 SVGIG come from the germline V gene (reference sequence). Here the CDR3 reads CAWRETQYGGELFF. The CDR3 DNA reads TGTGCCTGGAGGGAGACACAATATGGCGGGGAGCTGTTTTTT.

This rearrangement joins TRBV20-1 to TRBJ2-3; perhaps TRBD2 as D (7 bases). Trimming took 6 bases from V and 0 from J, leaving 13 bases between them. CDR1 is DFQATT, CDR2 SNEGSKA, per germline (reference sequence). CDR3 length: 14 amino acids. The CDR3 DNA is TGCAGTGCCAGCGGGGACACCAGCACAGATACGCAGTATTTT. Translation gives CSASGDTSTDTQYF.

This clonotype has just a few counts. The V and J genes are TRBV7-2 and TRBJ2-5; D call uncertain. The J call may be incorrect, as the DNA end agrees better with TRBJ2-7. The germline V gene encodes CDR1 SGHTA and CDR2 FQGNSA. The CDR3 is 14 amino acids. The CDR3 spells CASSRMGTSTEQYF. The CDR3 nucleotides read TGTGCCAGCAGCCGGATGGGCACCTCAACCGAGCAGTACTTC.